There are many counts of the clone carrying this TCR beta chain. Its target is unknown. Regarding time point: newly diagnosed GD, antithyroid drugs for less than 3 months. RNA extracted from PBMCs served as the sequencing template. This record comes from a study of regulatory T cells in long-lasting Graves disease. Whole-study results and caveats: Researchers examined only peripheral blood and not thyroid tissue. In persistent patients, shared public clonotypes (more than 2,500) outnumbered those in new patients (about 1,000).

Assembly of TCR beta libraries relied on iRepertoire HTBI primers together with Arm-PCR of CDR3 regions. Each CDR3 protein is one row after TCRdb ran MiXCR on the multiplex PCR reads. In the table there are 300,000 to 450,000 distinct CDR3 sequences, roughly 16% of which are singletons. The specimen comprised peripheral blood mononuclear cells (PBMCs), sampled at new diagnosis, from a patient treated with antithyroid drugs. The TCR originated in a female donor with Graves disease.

DNA for the CDR3: TGTGCCACCAGCGAAGGGGGGGGCGATGGCTACACCTTC. It specifies CATSEGGGDGYTF. The J gene is TRBJ1-2, the V gene TRBV24-1, with a possible D match to TRBD1 (6 bases). The germline gives CDR1 KGHDR, CDR2 SFDVKD. The CDR3 extends over 13 amino acids. Trimming removed 7 bases at V and 6 bases at J, with 14 bases between.